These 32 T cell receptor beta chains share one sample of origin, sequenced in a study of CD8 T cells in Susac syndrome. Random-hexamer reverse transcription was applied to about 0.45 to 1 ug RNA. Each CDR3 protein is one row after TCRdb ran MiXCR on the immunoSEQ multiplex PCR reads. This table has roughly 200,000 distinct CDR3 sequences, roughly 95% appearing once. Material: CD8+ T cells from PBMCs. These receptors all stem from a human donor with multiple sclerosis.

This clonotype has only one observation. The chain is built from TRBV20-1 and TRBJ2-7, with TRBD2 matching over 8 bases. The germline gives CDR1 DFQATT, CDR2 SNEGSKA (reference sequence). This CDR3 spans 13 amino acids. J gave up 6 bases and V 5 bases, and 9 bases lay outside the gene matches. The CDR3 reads CSARPGLVLEQYF. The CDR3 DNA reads TGCAGTGCTCGACCGGGACTAGTTCTCGAGCAGTACTTC.

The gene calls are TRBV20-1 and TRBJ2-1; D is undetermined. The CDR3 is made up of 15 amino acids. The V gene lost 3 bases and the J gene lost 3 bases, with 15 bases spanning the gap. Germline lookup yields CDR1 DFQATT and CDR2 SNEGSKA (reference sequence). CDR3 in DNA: TGCAGTGCTAGTTCCTCGGCTTACCTCTACAATGAGCAGTTCTTC. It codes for CSASSSAYLYNEQFF.

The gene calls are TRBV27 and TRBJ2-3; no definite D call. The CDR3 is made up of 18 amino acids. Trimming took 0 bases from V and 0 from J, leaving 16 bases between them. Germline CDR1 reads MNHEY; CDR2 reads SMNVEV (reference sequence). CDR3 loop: CASSLSSRTATSTDTQYF. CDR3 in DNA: TGTGCCAGCAGTTTATCGTCGCGGACGGCGACTAGCACAGATACGCAGTATTTT.

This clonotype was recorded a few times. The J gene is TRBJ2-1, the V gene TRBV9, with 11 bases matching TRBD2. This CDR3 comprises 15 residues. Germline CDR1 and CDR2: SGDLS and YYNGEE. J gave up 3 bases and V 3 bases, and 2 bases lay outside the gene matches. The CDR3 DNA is TGTGCCAGCAGCGGTAGCGGGAGGGACTACAATGAGCAGTTCTTC. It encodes CASSGSGRDYNEQFF.

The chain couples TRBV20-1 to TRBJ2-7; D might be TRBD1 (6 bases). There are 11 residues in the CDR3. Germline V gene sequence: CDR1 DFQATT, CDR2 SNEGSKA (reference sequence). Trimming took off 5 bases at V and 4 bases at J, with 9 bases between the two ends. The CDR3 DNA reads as TGCAGTGCTCTTACAGGGTACGAGCAGTACTTC. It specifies CSALTGYEQYF.

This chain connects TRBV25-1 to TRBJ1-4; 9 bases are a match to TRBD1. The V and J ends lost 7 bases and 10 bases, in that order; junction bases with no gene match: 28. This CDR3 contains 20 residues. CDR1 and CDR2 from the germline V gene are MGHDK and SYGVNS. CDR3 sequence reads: CASTGTGCVRQGFRPSKLFF. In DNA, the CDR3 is TGTGCCAGCACCGGGACAGGGTGTGTACGACAGGGATTTCGACCGTCAAAACTGTTTTTT.

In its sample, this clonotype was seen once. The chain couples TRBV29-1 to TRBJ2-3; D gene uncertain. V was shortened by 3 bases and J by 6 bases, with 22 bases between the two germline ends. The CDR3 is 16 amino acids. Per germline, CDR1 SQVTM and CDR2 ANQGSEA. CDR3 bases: TGCAGCGTTGATGGGCCGCTAGAATCGCCCGGCGATACGCAGTATTTT. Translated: CSVDGPLESPGDTQYF.

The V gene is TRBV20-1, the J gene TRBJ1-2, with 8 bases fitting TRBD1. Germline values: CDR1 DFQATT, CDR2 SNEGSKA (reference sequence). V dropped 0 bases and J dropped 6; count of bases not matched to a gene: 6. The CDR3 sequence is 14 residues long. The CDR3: CSARDPGGVNGYTF. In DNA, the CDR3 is TGCAGTGCTAGAGATCCAGGGGGCGTGAATGGCTACACCTTC.

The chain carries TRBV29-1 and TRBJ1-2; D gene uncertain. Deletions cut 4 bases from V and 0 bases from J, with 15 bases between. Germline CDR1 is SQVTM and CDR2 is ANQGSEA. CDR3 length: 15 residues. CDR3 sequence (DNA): TGCAGCGTTGGCCCAGACTACCTAACTAACTATGGCTACACCTTC. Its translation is CSVGPDYLTNYGYTF.

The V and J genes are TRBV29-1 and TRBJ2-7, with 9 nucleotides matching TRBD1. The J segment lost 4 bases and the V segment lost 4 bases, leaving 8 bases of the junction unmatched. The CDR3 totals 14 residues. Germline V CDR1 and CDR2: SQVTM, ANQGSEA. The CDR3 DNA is TGCAGCGTTGGTTATCCGGGACAGGGTTACGAGCAGTACTTC. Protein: CSVGYPGQGYEQYF.

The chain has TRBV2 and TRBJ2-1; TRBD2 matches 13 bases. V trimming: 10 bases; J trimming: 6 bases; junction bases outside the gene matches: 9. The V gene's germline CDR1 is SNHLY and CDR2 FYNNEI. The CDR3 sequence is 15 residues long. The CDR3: CAIQRTSGSSNEQFF. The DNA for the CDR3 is TGTGCCATCCAAAGGACTAGCGGGAGTTCCAATGAGCAGTTCTTC.

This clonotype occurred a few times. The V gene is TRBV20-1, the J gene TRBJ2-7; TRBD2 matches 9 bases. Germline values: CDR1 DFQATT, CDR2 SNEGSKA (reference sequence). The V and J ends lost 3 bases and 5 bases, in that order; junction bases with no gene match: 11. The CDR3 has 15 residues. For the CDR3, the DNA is TGCAGTGCTAGGCCTAGCGGGGTCTTTTCTGACGAGCAGTACTTC. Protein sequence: CSARPSGVFSDEQYF.

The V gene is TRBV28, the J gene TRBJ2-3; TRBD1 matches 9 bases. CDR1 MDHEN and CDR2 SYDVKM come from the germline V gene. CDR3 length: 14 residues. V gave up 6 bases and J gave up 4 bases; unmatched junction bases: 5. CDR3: CASSQTGGADTQYF. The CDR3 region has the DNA TGTGCCAGCAGCCAGACAGGGGGGGCAGATACGCAGTATTTT.

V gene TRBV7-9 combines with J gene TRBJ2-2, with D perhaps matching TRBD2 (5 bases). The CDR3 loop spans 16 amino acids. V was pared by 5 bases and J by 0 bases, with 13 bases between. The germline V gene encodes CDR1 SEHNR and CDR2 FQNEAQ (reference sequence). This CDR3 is CASSVLADPNTGELFF. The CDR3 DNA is TGTGCCAGCAGCGTCCTAGCAGATCCGAACACCGGGGAGCTGTTTTTT.

Here the CDR3 DNA reads TGTGCCATCAGTGATGGGAGAGAGACGCAAGAGACCCAGTACTTC. It specifies CAISDGRETQETQYF. The chain couples TRBV10-3 to TRBJ2-5, with D possibly being TRBD2 (5 bases). The CDR3 runs 15 residues. V lost 3 bases, J lost 2 bases, and 13 bases lay in between. CDR1 ENHRY and CDR2 SYGVKD come from the germline V gene.

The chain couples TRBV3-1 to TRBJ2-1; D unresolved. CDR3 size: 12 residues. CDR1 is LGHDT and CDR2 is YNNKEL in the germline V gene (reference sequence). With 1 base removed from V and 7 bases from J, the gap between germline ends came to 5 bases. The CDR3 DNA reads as TGTGCCAGCAGCCAAGTGGGTAATGAGCAGTTCTTC. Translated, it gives CASSQVGNEQFF.

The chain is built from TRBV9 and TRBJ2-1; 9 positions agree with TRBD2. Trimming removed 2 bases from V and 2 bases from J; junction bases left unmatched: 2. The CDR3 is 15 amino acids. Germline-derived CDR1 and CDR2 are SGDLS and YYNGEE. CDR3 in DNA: TGTGCCAGCAGCGTCCTAGCGGGAACCTACAATGAGCAGTTCTTC. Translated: CASSVLAGTYNEQFF.

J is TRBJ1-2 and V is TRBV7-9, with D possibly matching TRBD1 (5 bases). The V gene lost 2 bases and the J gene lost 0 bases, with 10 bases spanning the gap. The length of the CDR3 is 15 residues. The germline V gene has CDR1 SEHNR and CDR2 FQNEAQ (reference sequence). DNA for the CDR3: TGTGCCAGCAGCTTATATCAGGGCGCTAACTATGGCTACACCTTC. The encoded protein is CASSLYQGANYGYTF.

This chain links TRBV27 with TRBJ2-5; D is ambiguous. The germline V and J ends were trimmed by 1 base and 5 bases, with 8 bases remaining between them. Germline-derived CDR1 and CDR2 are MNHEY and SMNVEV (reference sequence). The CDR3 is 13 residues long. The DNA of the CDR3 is TGTGCCAGCAGTTTATACATTGGGGAGACCCAGTACTTC. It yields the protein CASSLYIGETQYF.

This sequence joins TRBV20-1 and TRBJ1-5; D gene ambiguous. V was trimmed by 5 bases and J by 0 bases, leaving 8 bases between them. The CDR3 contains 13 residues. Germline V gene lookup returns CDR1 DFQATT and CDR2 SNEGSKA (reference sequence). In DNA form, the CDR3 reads TGCAGTGCTGGTCCTAATAGCAATCAGCCCCAGCATTTT. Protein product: CSAGPNSNQPQHF.

Here the CDR3 DNA reads TGCGCCAGCAGCCAAATTACCGAGGGCCCCTATGGCTACACCTTC. Translation gives CASSQITEGPYGYTF. This rearrangement joins TRBV4-1 to TRBJ1-2, with D uncertain. The CDR3 runs 15 residues. Trimming cost V 2 bases and J 4 bases, with 14 bases left between them. Germline assignment: CDR1 MGHRA and CDR2 YSYEKL.

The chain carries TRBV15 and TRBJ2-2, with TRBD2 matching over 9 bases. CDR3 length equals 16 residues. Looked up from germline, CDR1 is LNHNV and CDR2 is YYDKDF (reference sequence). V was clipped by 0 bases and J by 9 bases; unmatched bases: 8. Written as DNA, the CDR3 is TGTGCCACCAGCAGAGATGCGGGAGGGCCTTTGTGGGAGCTGTTTTTT. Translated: CATSRDAGGPLWELFF.

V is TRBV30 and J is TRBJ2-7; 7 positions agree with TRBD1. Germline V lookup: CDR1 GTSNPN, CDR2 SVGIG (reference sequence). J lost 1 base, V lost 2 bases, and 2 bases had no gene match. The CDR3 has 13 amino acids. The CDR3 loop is CAWSSRGSYEQYF. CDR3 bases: TGTGCCTGGAGTAGCAGGGGGTCCTACGAGCAGTACTTC.

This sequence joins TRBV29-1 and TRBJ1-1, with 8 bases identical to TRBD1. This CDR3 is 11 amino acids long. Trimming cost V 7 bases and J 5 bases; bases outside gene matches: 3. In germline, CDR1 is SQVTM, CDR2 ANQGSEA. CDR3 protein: CSGRQGTEAFF. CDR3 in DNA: TGCAGCGGAAGACAGGGGACTGAAGCTTTCTTT.

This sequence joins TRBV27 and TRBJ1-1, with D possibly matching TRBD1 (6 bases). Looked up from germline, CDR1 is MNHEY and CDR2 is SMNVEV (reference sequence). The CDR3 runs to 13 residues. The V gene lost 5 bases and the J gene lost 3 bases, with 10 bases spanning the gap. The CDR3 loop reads CASSLRTDTEAFF. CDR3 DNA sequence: TGTGCCAGCAGTCTAAGGACAGACACTGAAGCTTTCTTT.

CDR3 loop: CASRSRAGADTQYF. The DNA for the CDR3 is TGTGCCAGCAGATCGAGGGCGGGAGCAGATACGCAGTATTTT. This chain uses TRBV27 with TRBJ2-3, with 7 bases lining up with TRBD2. The CDR3 loop spans 14 amino acids. V gave up 6 bases and J gave up 4 bases; unmatched junction bases: 7. The germline V gene encodes CDR1 MNHEY and CDR2 SMNVEV (reference sequence).

In DNA, the CDR3 is TGTGCTAGTGCCTTCAACTACGAGCAGTACTTC. Translation gives CASAFNYEQYF. The V call is TRBV12-5, the J call TRBJ2-7; D remains ambiguous. V shed 7 bases and J shed 3 bases, with 7 bases lying between them. From germline, CDR1 is LGHNT and CDR2 FRNRAP. This CDR3 region has 11 residues.

The DNA of the CDR3 is TGTGCCAGCAGCTTCGGGGCGCAGACGACCCAGTACTTC. It codes for CASSFGAQTTQYF. The gene calls are TRBV13 and TRBJ2-5; the D gene could be TRBD1 or TRBD2 (5 bases each). The CDR3 spans 13 residues. Germline lookup yields CDR1 PRHDT and CDR2 FYEKMQ (reference sequence). V was pared by 3 bases and J by 7 bases, with 12 bases between.

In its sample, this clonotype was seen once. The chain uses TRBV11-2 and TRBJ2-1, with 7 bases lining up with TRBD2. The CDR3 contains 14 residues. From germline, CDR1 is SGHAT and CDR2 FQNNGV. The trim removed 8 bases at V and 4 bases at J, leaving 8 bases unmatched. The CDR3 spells CASGVIAGYNEQFF. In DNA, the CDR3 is TGTGCCAGCGGGGTCATAGCGGGTTACAATGAGCAGTTCTTC.

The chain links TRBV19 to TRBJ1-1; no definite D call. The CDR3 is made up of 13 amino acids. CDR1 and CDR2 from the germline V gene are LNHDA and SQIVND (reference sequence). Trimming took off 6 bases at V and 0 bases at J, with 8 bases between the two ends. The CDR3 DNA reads TGTGCCAGTAGGAGAGACATGAACACTGAAGCTTTCTTT. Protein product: CASRRDMNTEAFF.

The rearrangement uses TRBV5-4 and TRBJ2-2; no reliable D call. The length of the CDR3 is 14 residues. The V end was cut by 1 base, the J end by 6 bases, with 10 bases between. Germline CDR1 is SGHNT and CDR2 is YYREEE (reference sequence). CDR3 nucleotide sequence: TGTGCCAGCAGCTTGTTGGGCCCACCCGGGGAGCTGTTTTTT. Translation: CASSLLGPPGELFF. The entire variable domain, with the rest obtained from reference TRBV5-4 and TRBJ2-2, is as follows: ETGVTQSPTHLIKTRGQQVTLRCSSQSGHNTVSWYQQALGQGPQFIFQYYREEENGRGNFPPRFSGLQFPNYSSELNVNALELDDSALYLCASSLLGPPGELFFGEGSRLTVL.

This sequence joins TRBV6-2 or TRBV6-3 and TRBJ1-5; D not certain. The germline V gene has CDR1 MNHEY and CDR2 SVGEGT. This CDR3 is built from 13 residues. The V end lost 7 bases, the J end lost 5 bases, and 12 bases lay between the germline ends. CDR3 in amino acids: CASTYREDQPQHF. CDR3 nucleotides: TGTGCCAGCACCTACCGCGAAGATCAGCCCCAGCATTTT.